This T cell receptor (beta chain) emerged from a study of long-term antiretroviral therapy in people with HIV (dated by TCRdb to the early 2020s). Context from the whole study: Collection of the earliest samples took place about a decade ahead of the 2015 WHO recommendation for immediate ART, at a time when ART was typically delayed until CD4 counts fell. This retrospective serial study examined whether starting ART and sustained HIV suppression were associated with changes in the composition and diversity of the TRB repertoire in peripheral blood. The cohort contributed fewer than 200 cryopreserved PBMC samples from under 35 adults with confirmed HIV infection, collected serially over a mean of about 6 years (range 1-12). About two fifths of the roughly 30 participants with HIV were female. No cross-contamination during QIAcube processing turned up in test extractions that ran a monoclonal T-cell line alongside about 30 polyclonal samples. Here is what the overall study found, with its caveats: HIV repertoires had narrower CDR3 length ranges than controls, and the network structure suggested an antigen-experienced repertoire that shifted only slightly toward naive after ART. Expanded TRB clones identified before ART initiation dominated the repertoire at all time points, although this dominance fluctuated and declined in many PLHIV after ART. The samples were dated from about 2003 to 2017, and the ART regimens that were used may be less effective than current ART regimens. Because pre-ART samples had limited cell numbers, unsorted PBMC were profiled rather than sorted CD4+ and CD8+ T cells. Owing to limited PBMC availability, only the TCR beta chain was sequenced, without alpha chain pairing. Inferences about post-ART repertoire changes were limited because no data were available on ART adherence, viral resistance or therapy changes. A significant increase in TRB diversity was found to be associated with ART initiation, although TRB diversity was observed to remain significantly below that of transplant donor controls even after long-term ART.

The germline V gene gives CDR1 as MNHEY and CDR2 as SVGAGI. Trimming at the junction amounts to 5 bases on V and 4 bases on J, and the germline ends lie 9 bases apart. From the cysteine through the phenylalanine, the CDR3 covers 14 amino acids. The retained sequence is limited to the CDR3, 42 bases, with the frame set at the first base. To be included, a participant needed at least one PBMC sample from before ART initiation plus at least two post-ART samples. All participants with HIV were treated in the United States of America. Before DNA extraction, cryopreserved samples of about 0.95-11 million PBMC were thawed and then washed. At the time of the earliest PBMC sample, participants with HIV were aged between roughly 20 and 60 years. Each participant contributed PBMC samples from 1-4 timepoints before ART initiation and 2-8 timepoints after ART initiation, with a median of 7 samples. Serial HIV viral load, CD4+ T-cell count, ART history and demographic data were obtained for every participant. A Qiagen kit on a QIAcube was used to extract genomic DNA from unsorted PBMC, with samples processed in batches of 12.

The immunoSEQ hsTCRB v3.0 assay was used at survey level resolution for TRB variable region sequencing. The target sequencing depth for TRB was roughly 40,000-55,000 T-cell genomes per sample. An Illumina MiSeq with a v3 150-cycle kit was used to sequence the pooled TRB libraries. Turning to the authors' computational methods: Repertoire analysis was run in R within a reproducible Nextflow workflow that covered QC, data transformation and analysis. LymphoSeq2, an R package for exploring AIRR-Seq data, was used to implement the custom analyses. A few samples that yielded fewer than 5000 total TRB sequences were excluded, so that 150 to 200 HIV repertoires were analyzed. Among the approximately 190 HIV repertoires that were kept, 59 were collected before ART initiation and 120 to 140 were collected after ART initiation. Repertoires were downsampled to 5000 TRB nucleotide sequences, and summary statistics were averaged over 100 downsampling iterations. The analysis kept only TRB sequences whose CDR3 regions were at least seven amino acids long. Two measures captured diversity: a Shannon entropy-derived clonality score and the Gini coefficient. In repertoire networks, the top 5000 CDR3 amino acid sequences were linked whenever an edit distance of one separated two sequences. For TRB CDR3 amino acid sequences, GLIPH2 was used to predict antigen specificity groups and MHC restriction. Known CMV, EBV, HIV or tissue antigen associations were flagged by matching CDR3 amino acid sequences against VDJdb and McPAS-TCR. Pre-ART, post-ART and control groups were compared with Wilcoxon signed-rank tests and Holm-Bonferroni correction. Not all clones reach the TCRdb copy of this immuneACCESS table, which keeps in-frame sequences only. Checked studies attribute under half of the gap to unresolved V genes and leave the rest unexplained. V, J and clone size derive from that table, while D and trimming were established from the DNA sequence. The sample table lists around 19,000 clones, 80% of them with a count of one. Clones ranked in the top ten supply 14% of the sample.

This clone has a handful of counts. Its antigen is not yet known. The record has no base qualities; no much larger clone is one base away. The source of this sequence is a woman between 25 and 40 years old with HIV. Source: unsorted PBMCs, taken 2.9 years after starting antiretroviral therapy. This chain joins TRBV6-5 to TRBJ1-6, with the D gene uncertain. The CDR3 region: CASSADLYNSPLHF. The DNA is as follows: TGTGCCAGCAGTGCGGATTTGTATAATTCACCCCTCCACTTT.